Sequencing of this TCR beta chain was carried out in a study of T cell changes during pregnancy in multiple sclerosis. CDR1 and CDR2 from the germline V gene are LGHNA and YNFKEQ. The CDR3 consists of 11 residues. V was cut by 7 bases and J by 5 bases, with 8 bases left in between. Assay used: immunoSEQ multiplex PCR; TCRdb lists only in-frame clones, some missing. The profile shows fewer than 55,000 clones, approximately 92% of them singletons. The sequenced material came from peripheral blood. The receptor was derived from a female donor with multiple sclerosis, enrolled in a pregnancy study. J is TRBJ1-1 and V is TRBV4-2, with D unclear. CDR3 in amino acids: CASIWGTEAFF. The CDR3 DNA reads as TGTGCCAGCATTTGGGGAACTGAAGCTTTCTTT.